Reported below is one T cell receptor (beta chain). Its antigen is unidentified. TCRdb re-analysed the RT-PCR reads in MiXCR, keeping a single row per CDR3 protein. This table holds a few hundred thousand distinct CDR3 sequences, around a fifth found once. This record belongs to a study of response to subunit inactivated influenza vaccine. Study-wide points: T cells newly recruited by each seasonal influenza vaccination are few, the authors suggested.

The ends were cut back, 6 bases at V and 1 base at J, with 10 bases in the middle. Germline V gives CDR1 LNHDA, CDR2 SQIVND (reference sequence). CDR3 length: 14 residues. This TCR was recovered from a man between 50 and 75 years old who received an inactivated influenza vaccine. The V call is TRBV19, the J call TRBJ1-3; TRBD1 is a possible D gene (6 bases). Source: PBMCs from blood, taken less than 22 months after vaccination. As DNA, the CDR3 is TGTGCCAGTAGGCACACAGGGTCTGGAAACACCATATATTTT. Translation: CASRHTGSGNTIYF. Combining the CDR3 with reference TRBV19 and TRBJ1-3 gives the whole variable domain DGGITQSPKYLFRKEGQNVTLSCEQNLNHDAMYWYRQDPGQGLRLIYYSQIVNDFQKGDIAEGYSVSREKKESFPLTVTSAQKNPTAFYLCASRHTGSGNTIYFGEGSWLTVV.